Described below is a single T cell receptor beta chain sequence and its context. The target of this receptor is not known. Base-call qualities are not available, and no considerably larger clone is one nucleotide away. The data derive from a study of T-cell memory formation after mild COVID-19 (dated by TCRdb to about 2021). Context from the whole study: TCR sequence clusters from the two donors were found to be largely donor specific. In a couple of donors, T-cell clones that expanded and contracted after mild COVID-19 were tracked by sequencing TCRalpha and TCRbeta repertoires over time. The cohort was made up of two young adult volunteers, one female and one male, who were previously healthy. General conclusions and limits of the study: Clones that contracted from day 15 to 85 showed balanced CD4/CD8 phenotypes, whereas a second wave of clones that expanded from day 15 to 37 leaned towards CD4+. Contracting CD4+ clones were located mainly in the CM and EM memory subsets, whereas CD8+ clones were found to be enriched in EMRA. The study included only a couple of mild cases, and larger cohorts that include severe cases with pre-infection samples were judged to be necessary. Some responding clones were found in pre-infection memory, which suggests that pre-existing cross-reactive memory T cells took part in the SARS-CoV-2 response. Whether the second-wave clones peaking on day 37 were SARS-CoV-2 specific was not confirmed.

PBMCs were isolated by Ficoll-Paque density gradient centrifugation. The CDR3 spans 15 residues, from the cysteine through the phenylalanine. CDR3 DNA only is kept here, 45 bases in frame from base 1. V is shortened by 3 bases, J by 0 bases, and the region joining them spans 11 bases. Sequencing was performed on an Illumina NovaSeq 6000. TCRalpha and TCRbeta cDNA libraries were built by 5'RACE with constant-segment primers, adding sample barcodes and unique molecular identifiers. Trizol reagent was used to extract RNA from every sample. Amplification of the libraries took two PCR steps, and the second step added a second sample barcode plus Illumina TruSeq adapters. The libraries were sequenced on an Illumina NovaSeq using 2 x 150 bp paired-end reads. The published analysis was carried out like this. Demultiplexing of reads and collapsing into UMI-guided consensus sequences were performed with migec v1.2.7. With mixcr v2.1.11, UMI consensuses were aligned to TRA and TRB V and J templates and assembled into clonotypes. A clonotype was counted as expanded or contracted only if both edgeR and NoisET called the change significant, with noise models trained on biological replicates. For edgeR calls, a false discovery rate-adjusted p below 0.01 and a log2 fold-change threshold of 1 were applied. As an exploratory analysis of dynamics, PCA with hierarchical clustering was applied to max-normalized trajectories of the 1000 most abundant clonotypes. Separately sequenced CD4+ and CD8+ repertoires were used to assign a CD4 or CD8 phenotype to each responding clone. TCRdb's own reprocessing of the public reads used fastp at Q25 and MiXCR and kept productive beta chains. Under each unique CDR3 protein, matching rows form one entry showing the most common genes and DNA. The authors' filters were not applied to this entry. The sample includes a few hundred thousand distinct CDR3 sequences, with 25% to 30% observed a single time. The ten largest clones add up to roughly 13% of the sample.

The receptor chain draws on TRBV12-3 or TRBV12-4 and TRBJ1-2; the D gene is unclear. Specimen: PBMCs or a T cell subset sorted from them (not recorded which). This TCR was recovered from an adult woman who had mild COVID-19 (a few samples of this study predate the infection). The sample titles of this study are shuffled in the database, so cell type and time point are left out; the donor was told from shared clones. The CDR3 here reads CASSLRQYTNYGYTF. The DNA reads as follows: TGTGCCAGCAGTTTGAGGCAGTATACTAACTATGGCTACACCTTC.